This T cell receptor beta chain was sequenced in a study of STAT5B mutations in CD4+ large granular lymphocyte leukemia. Trimming took 0 bases from V and 3 from J, leaving 12 bases between them. Looked up from germline, CDR1 is SGHNT and CDR2 is YYREEE (reference sequence). The CDR3 extends over 15 amino acids. Libraries were prepared by immunoSEQ multiplex PCR; TCRdb keeps only in-frame clonotypes and omits some of them. This table has about 35,000 clones, about 70% appearing once. Points from the study as a whole: Patient CD4-sorted repertoires stayed more clonal than healthy ones after leukemic-clone removal. TRBV06-family usage was enriched in top patient clones (8/27) versus controls (2/35). Higher CD4+ than CD8+ T-LGLL clonality might reflect small sample size.

A note on this clone: The target antigen is unknown.

This receptor was obtained from a human donor in good health. Input material: CD4+ T cells from blood buffy coats. The V call is TRBV5-4, the J call TRBJ1-2; possibly TRBD1 for D (5 bases). The chain's CDR3 is CASSLGRQLHYGYTF. CDR3 in DNA: TGTGCCAGCAGCTTGGGGCGACAGCTACACTATGGCTACACCTTC.